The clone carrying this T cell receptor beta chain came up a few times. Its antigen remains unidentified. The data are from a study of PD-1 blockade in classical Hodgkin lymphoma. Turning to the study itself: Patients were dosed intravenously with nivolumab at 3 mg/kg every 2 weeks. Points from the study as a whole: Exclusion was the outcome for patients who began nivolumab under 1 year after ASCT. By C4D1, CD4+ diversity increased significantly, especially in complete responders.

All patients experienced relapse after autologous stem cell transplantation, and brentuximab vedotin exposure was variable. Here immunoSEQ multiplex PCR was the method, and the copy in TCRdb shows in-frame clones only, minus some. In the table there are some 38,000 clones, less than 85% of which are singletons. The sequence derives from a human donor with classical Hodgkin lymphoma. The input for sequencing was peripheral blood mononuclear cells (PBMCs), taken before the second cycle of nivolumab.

CDR3 protein: CAITEGDYGYTF. The CDR3 coding sequence is TGTGCCATCACCGAGGGGGACTATGGCTACACCTTC. The chain couples TRBV10-3 to TRBJ1-2; a possible D gene is TRBD1 (6 bases). This CDR3 comprises 12 residues. Germline assignment: CDR1 ENHRY and CDR2 SYGVKD. Trimming pared 7 bases from V and 3 bases from J, leaving 9 bases between.